Reported below is one TCR beta chain. A sample-barcoded 5' primer and a J-beta primer mix were used in a second PCR of roughly 6 to 11 cycles. TCRdb called the 5' RACE reads again in MiXCR, with one record for every CDR3 protein. The sample includes about 1.4 million distinct CDR3 sequences, around 59% seen only once; the top ten take over 6.5%. The record originates from a study of blood T cells in healthy people across ages. The extraction recovered at least 5.5 micrograms of total RNA per sample. Germline trimming cut 5 bases from V and 2 bases from J; bases unmatched to any gene: 5. Germline V gene data show CDR1 as SQVTM and CDR2 as ANQGSEA. This CDR3 spans 15 amino acids.

This TCR was recovered from a man between 18 and 29 years old in good health. The sample was blood. The chain is built from TRBV29-1 and TRBJ2-2; TRBD1 agrees at 10 bases. The CDR3 coding sequence is TGCAGCGTTTACGACAGGGGGCGAAACACCGGGGAGCTGTTTTTT. Protein product: CSVYDRGRNTGELFF.